This note documents a single T cell receptor beta chain sequence. The target antigen is unknown. The data stem from a study of T cell responses to AZD1222 COVID-19 vaccine. The CDR3 is 14 residues long. V dropped 4 bases and J dropped 4 bases, with 9 bases sitting between them. Germline lookup yields CDR1 SGDLS and CDR2 YYNGEE. Findings of the study overall: A rise in Spike-specific TCR breadth and depth followed two AZD1222 doses. No day 14 peak samples; only post-peak repertoires were characterized. Targeting of unmutated variant regions was reportedly seen in nearly half of spike-specific TCRs.

Method: immunoSEQ multiplex PCR; TCRdb's copy keeps in-frame clones and lacks some. The profile covers 150,000 to 200,000 clones, with about 92% appearing a single time and approximately 4% taken by the ten largest. The source material was peripheral blood, sampled 28 days after the second dose of the MenACWY control vaccine. This clonotype was obtained from an adult who received the MenACWY meningococcal vaccine as a control. This rearrangement joins TRBV9 to TRBJ2-6; D gene unclear. CDR3 region: CASSPLVGANVLTF. The CDR3 coding sequence is TGTGCCAGCAGCCCTTTAGTAGGGGCCAACGTCCTGACTTTC.